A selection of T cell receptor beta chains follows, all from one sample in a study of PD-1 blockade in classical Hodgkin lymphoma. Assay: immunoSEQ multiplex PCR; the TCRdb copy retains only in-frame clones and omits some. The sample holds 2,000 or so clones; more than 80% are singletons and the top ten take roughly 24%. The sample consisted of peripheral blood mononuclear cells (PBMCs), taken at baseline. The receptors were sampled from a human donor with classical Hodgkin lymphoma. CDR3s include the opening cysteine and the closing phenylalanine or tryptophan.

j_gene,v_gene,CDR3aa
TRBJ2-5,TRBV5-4,CASSLHSGKETQYF
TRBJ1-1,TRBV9,CASSTQGGSENTEAFF
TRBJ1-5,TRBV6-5,CASNHEEGAEQPQHF
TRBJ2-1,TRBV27,CASSLWSYNEQFF
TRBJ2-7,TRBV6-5,CASSFTGTSGSYEQYF
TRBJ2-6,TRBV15,CATSLQRANVLTF
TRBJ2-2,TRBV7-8,CASSLFVDMAYIRELFF
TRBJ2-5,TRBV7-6,CASSRDRKNQETQYF
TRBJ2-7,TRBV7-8,CASSYGDYEQYF
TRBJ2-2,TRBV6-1,CASRSRDRGHRGAVF
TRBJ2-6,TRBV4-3,CASSQVGVYLSGANVLTF
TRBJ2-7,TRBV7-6,CASSGPGQGEQYF
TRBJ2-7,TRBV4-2,CASSQDWGNYEQYF
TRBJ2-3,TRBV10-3,CAISEGQGDQDTQYF
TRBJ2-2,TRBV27,CASSLLGFANTGELFF
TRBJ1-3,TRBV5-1,CASSLAGVGSGNTIYF
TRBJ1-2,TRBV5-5,CASSLRLDRDYGYTF
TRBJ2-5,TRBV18,CASSPPGQGPETQYF
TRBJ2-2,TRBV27,CASSFQGGTGELFF
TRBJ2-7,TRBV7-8,CASSSSLAGALRSYEQYF
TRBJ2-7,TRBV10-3,CAISEGYEQYF
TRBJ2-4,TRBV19,CASSIVEPWDIQYF
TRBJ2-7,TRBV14,CASSQGSVLHPYEQYF
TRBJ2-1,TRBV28,CASSLTGDEQFF
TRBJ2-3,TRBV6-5,CASSSKAGASTDTQYF
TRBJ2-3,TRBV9,CASSEYGHSTDTQYF
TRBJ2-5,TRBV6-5,CASSYLGQAQGTQYF
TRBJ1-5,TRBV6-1,CASSEGYGGRQPQHF
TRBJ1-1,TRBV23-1,CASSQFLTVNTEAFF
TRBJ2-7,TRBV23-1,CASTTGAGVEEQYF